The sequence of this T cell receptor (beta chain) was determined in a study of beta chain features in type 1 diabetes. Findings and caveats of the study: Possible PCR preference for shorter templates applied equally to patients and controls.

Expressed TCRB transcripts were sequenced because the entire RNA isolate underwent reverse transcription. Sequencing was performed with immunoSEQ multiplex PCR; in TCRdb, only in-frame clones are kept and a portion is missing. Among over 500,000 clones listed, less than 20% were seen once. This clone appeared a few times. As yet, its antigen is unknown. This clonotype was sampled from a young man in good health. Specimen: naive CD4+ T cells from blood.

The CDR3 sequence: CASSGEGAPLNYGYTF. The DNA for the CDR3 is TGCGCCAGCAGTGGTGAAGGGGCCCCCCTCAACTATGGCTACACCTTC. The chain combines TRBV10-2 with TRBJ1-2; weak D call: TRBD1 (5 bases). Germline V gene sequence: CDR1 WSHSY, CDR2 SAAADI. The CDR3 consists of 16 residues. V lost 4 bases, J lost 2 bases, and 17 bases lay in between.